Listed here are 4 T cell receptor beta chains from one sample, sequenced in a study of shared clonotypes between healthy human individuals. TCRdb keeps only in-frame clones here, not all; method: immunoSEQ multiplex PCR. The sample consists of roughly 2.4 million clones, under 97% of them appearing once. Sequenced material: naive CD4+ T cells sorted from blood. The subset here: CD45RA+ positively selected. These receptors all stem from a man aged 18-30 years in good health.

V is TRBV12-1 and J is TRBJ2-7; the table gives TRBD2 as D, unverified against the DNA. TRBV12-1 is a known pseudogene. There are 16 residues in the CDR3. Here the CDR3 DNA reads TGTGCCAGCAGCTTTGCGCAAGAGTTGGGGACTTACGAGCAGTACTTC. It yields the protein CASSFAQELGTYEQYF.

The chain joins TRBV6-1 to TRBJ1-2; D is perhaps TRBD1 (6 bases). CDR3 size: 15 residues. Germline loops: CDR1 MNHNS, CDR2 SASEGT. Trimming removed 2 bases at V and 5 bases at J, with 15 bases between. The CDR3 sequence: CASSESSAGAYGYTF. CDR3 sequence (DNA): TGTGCCAGCAGTGAATCCTCCGCAGGGGCATATGGCTACACCTTC.

On this clone: The sample carries other DNA sequences with the same CDR3. The V gene is TRBV27, the J gene TRBJ2-7; TRBD1 agrees at 10 bases. The CDR3 length is 16 residues. Trimming removed 6 bases from V and 1 base from J; junction bases left unmatched: 9. CDR1 is MNHEY and CDR2 is SMNVEV in the germline V gene (reference sequence). This chain's CDR3 is CASRRQGAANSYEQYF. The DNA of the CDR3 is TGTGCCAGCAGAAGACAGGGGGCGGCGAATTCCTACGAGCAGTACTTC.

The V gene is TRBV18, the J gene TRBJ1-2; D is uncertain. This CDR3 region has 14 residues. Trimming took 2 bases from V and 5 from J, leaving 12 bases between them. CDR1 KGHSH and CDR2 LQKENI come from the germline V gene. DNA of the CDR3: TGTGCCAGCTCACCATCGGGAAAGGAGTATGGCTACACCTTC. Residues: CASSPSGKEYGYTF.